What follows is one TCR beta chain and its context. Its antigen is as yet unknown. This likely stems from a read error, as it lies one base from a far larger clone. This sample is drawn from a study of regulatory T cells in long-lasting Graves disease. Regarding the study as a whole: Persistent disease preferred TRBV28, TRBJ1-2 and TRBJ2-5; new disease, TRBV20-1 and TRBJ2-1.

The CDR3 is 16 amino acids. Germline assignment: CDR1 SGHDN and CDR2 FVKESK. HTBI primers from iRepertoire and Arm-PCR of CDR3 regions yielded the TCR beta libraries. TCRdb ran MiXCR on the multiplex PCR reads and lists one entry per CDR3 protein. The data show 350,000 to 500,000 distinct CDR3 sequences, over 20% seen once. As for time point: persistent/refractory GD, antithyroid drugs over 5 years with positive TRAb. After RNA was extracted from PBMCs, the TCR library was made from it. The peripheral blood volume drawn was around 10 milliliters, and it was collected into EDTA tubes. The source is a female donor with Graves disease. The sequencing here drew on peripheral blood mononuclear cells (PBMCs), taken when the disease was refractory, from a patient treated with antithyroid drugs. The chain is built from TRBV14 and TRBJ2-7, with 10 bases lining up with TRBD2. The CDR3 protein is CASSQGLAGAAYGQYF. For the CDR3, the DNA is TGTGCCAGCAGCCAAGGACTAGCGGGCGCAGCCTACGGGCAGTACTTC.